The 17 T cell receptor beta chains listed next were all sequenced from one sample in a study of cytomegalovirus exposure and HLA in healthy donors. Primers included in the PCR were 60 Vbeta and 13 Jbeta primers. Assay used: immunoSEQ multiplex PCR; TCRdb lists only in-frame clones, some missing. The sample yields 35,000 to 45,000 clones, over 55% seen once. The sample was PBMCs. The source is a man between 60 and 75 years old in good health and CMV-seropositive.

This clone has only one observation. This chain connects TRBV30 to TRBJ2-7; 7 bases fit TRBD2. V trimming: 3 bases; J trimming: 9 bases; junction bases outside the gene matches: 11. CDR3 size: 13 residues. The germline V gene encodes CDR1 GTSNPN and CDR2 SVGIG (reference sequence). The CDR3 reads CAWSARGGSPQYF. Written as DNA, the CDR3 is TGTGCCTGGAGCGCAAGGGGAGGGAGCCCGCAGTACTTC.

This chain links TRBV6-1 with TRBJ2-7; tentative D call: TRBD1 (6 bases). Trimming removed 0 bases from V and 0 bases from J, with 12 bases in between. CDR1 and CDR2 from the germline V gene are MNHNS and SASEGT. CDR3 size: 16 residues. CDR3 in DNA: TGTGCCAGCAGTGAAGCGGGACACTTGAGCTCCTACGAGCAGTACTTC. This codes for CASSEAGHLSSYEQYF.

This sequence joins TRBV28 and TRBJ1-4; D call uncertain. The CDR3 covers 11 residues. Germline V gene sequence: CDR1 MDHEN, CDR2 SYDVKM. V lost 4 bases to trimming and J lost 10 bases, with 7 bases between them. Written as DNA, the CDR3 is TGTGCCAGCAGTTCAACAAGAAAACTGTTTTTT. Residues: CASSSTRKLFF.

CDR3 residues: CASSFVRGGYTF. The CDR3 bases are TGTGCCAGCAGCTTCGTCAGGGGCGGCTACACCTTC. The rearrangement joins TRBV7-2 to TRBJ1-2, with a possible D match to TRBD1 (6 bases). The germline CDR1 and CDR2 sequences are SGHTA and FQGNSA. This CDR3 contains 12 residues. The V end lost 3 bases, the J end lost 8 bases, and 10 bases lay between the germline ends.

This clone has more than one count but fewer than ten. The gene calls are TRBV19 and TRBJ2-2; TRBD1 agrees at 7 bases. The length of the CDR3 is 15 residues. Germline V lookup: CDR1 LNHDA, CDR2 SQIVND (reference sequence). The junction had 7 bases not matched to a gene; V was cut back by 3 bases and J by 6 bases. CDR3 bases: TGTGCCAGTAGTATTTTCGGGCAGGGGGCCGGGGAGCTGTTTTTT. It codes for CASSIFGQGAGELFF.

This clone was found once. This chain connects TRBV6-5 to TRBJ2-7; 8 nucleotides line up with TRBD1. Germline V gene sequence: CDR1 MNHEY, CDR2 SVGAGI. The CDR3 spans 15 residues. V lost 6 bases, J lost 2 bases, and 9 bases stayed unmatched. The CDR3 reads CASSSRDRGTYEQYF. The CDR3 nucleotides are TGTGCCAGCAGCTCTCGAGACAGGGGTACCTACGAGCAGTACTTC.

The chain is built from TRBV6-1 and TRBJ2-5, with a possible D match to TRBD1 (6 bases). CDR3 length equals 15 residues. Per the germline V gene, CDR1 is MNHNS and CDR2 is SASEGT. Trimming cost V 10 bases and J 4 bases, with 22 bases left between them. CDR3 amino acids: CATYHRQVLGETQYF. Here the CDR3 DNA reads TGTGCCACCTACCATCGACAGGTCCTGGGAGAGACCCAGTACTTC.

This rearrangement joins TRBV7-9 to TRBJ1-4; 8 bases fit TRBD1. V shed 2 bases, J shed 5 bases, and the junction held 7 bases outside the gene matches. The CDR3 is 16 residues long. The germline V gene has CDR1 SEHNR and CDR2 FQNEAQ (reference sequence). The CDR3 DNA reads TGTGCCAGCAGCTTAACGTCAGGGGGCGGGAATGAAAAACTGTTTTTT. Protein: CASSLTSGGGNEKLFF.

This clone was detected only a few times. The rearrangement links TRBV5-1 to TRBJ2-6, with TRBD1 identical over 8 bases. Germline loops: CDR1 SGHRS, CDR2 YFSETQ. This CDR3 has 16 amino acids. After removal of 5 bases from V and 0 bases from J, the junction contained 4 bases not matched to a gene. The CDR3 region is CASSRTGSSGANVLTF. CDR3 nucleotides: TGCGCCAGCAGTCGGACAGGGTCCTCTGGGGCCAACGTCCTGACTTTC.

The rearrangement links TRBV18 to TRBJ2-3; 7 positions agree with TRBD1. Germline CDR1 reads KGHSH; CDR2 reads LQKENI. Trimming took 6 bases from V and 2 from J; bases not matched to a gene: 11. The CDR3 loop spans 16 amino acids. In DNA form, the CDR3 reads TGTGCCAGCTCTCCTATTCCGGGACAGTTCACAGATACGCAGTATTTT. This translates into CASSPIPGQFTDTQYF.

This clone was seen only once. The chain recombines TRBV5-1 with TRBJ2-1; D possibly corresponds to TRBD2 (6 bases). Germline assignment: CDR1 SGHRS and CDR2 YFSETQ. This CDR3 is built from 15 residues. V lost 3 bases, J lost 2 bases, and 12 bases lay in between. The DNA for the CDR3 is TGCGCCAGCAGCTCGACTAGTTCCACCTACAATGAGCAGTTCTTC. It yields the protein CASSSTSSTYNEQFF.

V and J are TRBV29-1 and TRBJ2-7, with 9 bases matching TRBD1. The V gene's germline CDR1 is SQVTM and CDR2 ANQGSEA. Unmatched junction bases numbered 7, after V lost 4 bases and J lost 3 bases. CDR3 size: 14 residues. The CDR3 DNA sequence: TGCAGCGTTGTGCGGACAGGGGCGGGCTACGAGCAGTACTTC. Protein sequence: CSVVRTGAGYEQYF.

This clone has more than one count but fewer than ten. The gene calls are TRBV4-3 and TRBJ1-1; TRBD1 aligns across 9 bases. V was clipped by 2 bases and J by 3 bases; unmatched bases: 4. The CDR3 sequence is 15 residues long. The V gene's germline CDR1 is LGHNA and CDR2 YSLEER. The CDR3 protein is CASSQTGTGYTEAFF. CDR3 DNA sequence: TGCGCCAGCAGCCAAACCGGGACAGGGTACACTGAAGCTTTCTTT.

The chain joins TRBV6-1 to TRBJ1-2; possible D gene TRBD1, 6 bases. Germline V CDR1 and CDR2: MNHNS, SASEGT. CDR3 size: 15 residues. The V gene lost 7 bases and the J gene lost 5 bases, with 20 bases spanning the gap. CDR3 bases: TGTGCCAGCACACCCGGAAGACAGGCCGCATATGGCTACACCTTC. Translated: CASTPGRQAAYGYTF.

The gene calls are TRBV7-6 and TRBJ2-7, with 8 positions matching TRBD2. CDR3 size: 15 residues. Trimming took 1 base from V and 4 from J; bases not matched to a gene: 6. Germline lookup yields CDR1 SGHVS and CDR2 FNYEAQ. CDR3 DNA sequence: TGTGCCAGCAGCTTAGACAGCGGGAGTGGGTACGAGCAGTACTTC. It translates to CASSLDSGSGYEQYF.

This clone was seen a few times. The V gene is TRBV6-7, the J gene TRBJ2-3; D gene unclear. TRBV6-7 has ORF status, its function being uncertain. This CDR3 has 12 amino acids. V was trimmed by 8 bases and J by 2 bases, leaving 8 bases between them. In nucleotides, the CDR3 is TGTGCCAGCCACTATCTCACAGATACGCAGTATTTT. It encodes CASHYLTDTQYF.

This clone was counted between two and nine times. The chain uses TRBV4-1 and TRBJ2-6; possible D gene TRBD1, 6 bases. The CDR3 has 20 residues. Germline CDR1 is MGHRA and CDR2 is YSYEKL. Between the trimmed V and J ends, which lost 3 bases and 0 bases, there was a span of 21 bases. CDR3 region: CASSQKGVGGILSGANVLTF. As DNA, the CDR3 is TGCGCCAGCAGCCAGAAGGGGGTAGGCGGTATCCTCTCTGGGGCCAACGTCCTGACTTTC.